The 8 T cell receptor beta chains reported below all come from one sample, sequenced in a study of cytomegalovirus exposure and HLA in healthy donors. PCR amplification relied on 60 Vbeta primers (plus 13 Jbeta primers). The assay was immunoSEQ multiplex PCR, and TCRdb's table has in-frame clones only and misses some. The table records tens of thousands of clones, roughly 73% of them present only once. The specimen was PBMCs. The receptors come from a male donor in good health and CMV-seropositive.

This clone was counted a single time. This chain's CDR3 is CASSFERGRRQHF. CDR3 DNA sequence: TGTGCCAGCAGTTTCGAAAGGGGGCGGCGCCAGCATTTT. V is TRBV28 and J is TRBJ1-5; TRBD1 matches 7 bases. In germline, CDR1 is MDHEN, CDR2 SYDVKM. V lost 3 bases and J lost 12; bases outside the gene matches: 8. The CDR3 runs 13 residues. The variable domain in full, with the rest retrieved from reference TRBV28 and TRBJ1-5, is DVKVTQSSRYLVKRTGEKVFLECVQDMDHENMFWYRQDPGLGLRLIYFSYDVKMKEKGDIPEGYSVSREKKERFSLILESASTNQTSMYLCASSFERGRRQHFGDGTRLSIL.

The chain is built from TRBV19 and TRBJ1-4; 12 nucleotides align to TRBD1. V shed 5 bases, J shed 4 bases, and the junction held 8 bases outside the gene matches. The germline V gene has CDR1 LNHDA and CDR2 SQIVND (reference sequence). The CDR3 has 17 amino acids. The CDR3 sequence: CASSGRDRGLFNEKLFF. In DNA, the CDR3 is TGTGCCAGTAGTGGCCGGGACAGGGGGCTTTTTAATGAAAAACTGTTTTTT.

This clone has more than one count but fewer than ten. The chain employs TRBV6-1 and TRBJ1-1; 8 positions agree with TRBD1. From germline, CDR1 is MNHNS and CDR2 SASEGT. The CDR3 is 17 residues long. Trimming cost V 1 base and J 1 base; bases outside gene matches: 8. DNA of the CDR3: TGTGCCAGCAGTGAAGTTTGGACAGGGATTTCGAACACTGAAGCTTTCTTT. Amino acids: CASSEVWTGISNTEAFF.

The J gene is TRBJ2-1, the V gene TRBV4-1; 9 bases match TRBD1. Per the germline V gene, CDR1 is MGHRA and CDR2 is YSYEKL. CDR3 size: 13 residues. V dropped 4 bases and J dropped 7; count of bases not matched to a gene: 2. CDR3 coding DNA: TGCGCCAGCAGCCGGGACAGGGCAAATGAGCAGTTCTTC. Protein: CASSRDRANEQFF.

V and J are TRBV6-4 and TRBJ2-1; tentatively, D is TRBD2 (5 bases). Germline CDR1 reads MRHNA; CDR2 reads SNTAGT. Between the trimmed V and J ends, which lost 0 bases and 0 bases, there was a span of 6 bases. This CDR3 spans 15 amino acids. The CDR3 here is CASSDSGSSYNEQFF. CDR3 coding DNA: TGTGCCAGCAGTGACTCAGGGAGCTCCTACAATGAGCAGTTCTTC.

The rearrangement joins TRBV6-1 to TRBJ2-4, with D possibly matching TRBD2 (5 bases). This CDR3 has 11 amino acids. V lost 10 bases and J 7 bases, leaving 11 bases between the germline ends. The germline V gene encodes CDR1 MNHNS and CDR2 SASEGT. CDR3 coding DNA: TGTGCCACATCGACGGGGAACATTCAGTACTTC. It encodes CATSTGNIQYF.

The chain is built from TRBV7-9 and TRBJ1-4; 9 nucleotides agree with TRBD1. Unmatched junction bases numbered 7, after V lost 3 bases and J lost 8 bases. Germline V lookup: CDR1 SEHNR, CDR2 FQNEAQ (reference sequence). This CDR3 region has 15 residues. The CDR3 here is CASSLVGQGHEKLFF. Written as DNA, the CDR3 is TGTGCCAGCAGCTTGGTGGGACAGGGTCACGAAAAACTGTTTTTT.

This clone was seen only once. V and J are TRBV2 and TRBJ2-2; D not certain. CDR1 and CDR2 (germline): SNHLY, FYNNEI. This CDR3 has 13 residues. V was clipped by 10 bases and J by 0 bases, with 9 bases between them. CDR3 protein: CAIGQANTGELFF. CDR3 coding DNA: TGTGCCATTGGGCAAGCGAACACCGGGGAGCTGTTTTTT.